The 14 T cell receptor beta chains below all came from one sample that was sequenced in a study of OX40 agonist ivuxolimab in advanced cancers. Libraries were prepared by immunoSEQ multiplex PCR; TCRdb keeps only in-frame clonotypes and omits some of them. The sample has under 150,000 clones; about nine tenths are singletons. The starting material was CD4+ or CD8+ T cells sorted from blood, obtained in a trial of the OX40 agonist ivuxolimab. These receptors were obtained from an adult with an advanced solid tumor such as melanoma, head and neck, liver or kidney cancer.

The chain joins TRBV28 to TRBJ2-6; the D gene is possibly TRBD2 (6 bases). CDR3 length: 14 amino acids. V was trimmed by 10 bases and J by 2 bases, leaving 12 bases between them. The germline V gene has CDR1 MDHEN and CDR2 SYDVKM. CDR3 DNA sequence: TGTGCCACCACTAGACTAGCTGGGGCCAACGTCCTGACTTTC. Amino acid sequence: CATTRLAGANVLTF.

V and J are TRBV6-5 and TRBJ2-7; D gene unclear. The V gene lost 0 bases and the J gene lost 1 base, with 7 bases spanning the gap. The CDR3 length is 14 residues. CDR1 and CDR2 (germline): MNHEY, SVGAGI. DNA for the CDR3: TGTGCCAGCAGTTACTCGGGCGGATCCTACGAGCAGTACTTC. Residues: CASSYSGGSYEQYF.

The chain combines TRBV4-2 with TRBJ1-2, with 9 bases matching TRBD1. This CDR3 is built from 16 residues. The junction had 11 bases not matched to a gene; V was cut back by 4 bases and J by 5 bases. CDR1 and CDR2 (germline): LGHNA, YNFKEQ. The CDR3 region is CASSLLTGGNNYGYTF. In DNA form, the CDR3 reads TGTGCCAGCAGCCTACTGACAGGGGGAAACAATTATGGCTACACCTTC.

The chain links TRBV28 to TRBJ2-3; 10 bases are shared with TRBD1. The CDR3 runs to 15 residues. Germline CDR1 and CDR2: MDHEN and SYDVKM. Trimming cost V 6 bases and J 4 bases; bases outside gene matches: 7. The CDR3 DNA is TGTGCCAGCAGGACCTCGGGACAGGGGTCAGATACGCAGTATTTT. Amino acid sequence: CASRTSGQGSDTQYF. The variable domain in full, with the rest retrieved from reference TRBV28 and TRBJ2-3, is DVKVTQSSRYLVKRTGEKVFLECVQDMDHENMFWYRQDPGLGLRLIYFSYDVKMKEKGDIPEGYSVSREKKERFSLILESASTNQTSMYLCASRTSGQGSDTQYFGPGTRLTVL.

V usage is TRBV7-9 and J usage is TRBJ2-5; 7 bases are a match to TRBD2. The CDR3 spans 16 residues. Germline trimming cut 2 bases from V and 1 base from J; bases unmatched to any gene: 7. Per germline, CDR1 SEHNR and CDR2 FQNEAQ (reference sequence). The CDR3 protein is CASSLMGGPLQETQYF. DNA for the CDR3: TGTGCCAGCAGCTTAATGGGAGGGCCTCTCCAAGAGACCCAGTACTTC. Combining the CDR3 with reference TRBV7-9 and TRBJ2-5 gives the whole variable domain DTGVSQNPRHKITKRGQNVTFRCDPISEHNRLYWYRQTLGQGPEFLTYFQNEAQLEKSRLLSDRFSAERPKGSFSTLEIQRTEQGDSAMYLCASSLMGGPLQETQYFGPGTRLLVL.

This sequence joins TRBV7-9 and TRBJ1-2; TRBD1 matches at 11 bases. This CDR3 is 15 amino acids long. The ends lost 7 bases at V and 1 base at J; junction bases unmatched: 5. Germline V gene lookup returns CDR1 SEHNR and CDR2 FQNEAQ (reference sequence). The CDR3 sequence is CASKPGQGGNYGYTF. The CDR3 bases are TGTGCCAGCAAACCGGGACAGGGGGGTAACTATGGCTACACCTTC.

The chain recombines TRBV28 with TRBJ1-5, with D possibly TRBD1 on 6 matching bases. Germline V gene data show CDR1 as MDHEN and CDR2 as SYDVKM. The germline V and J ends were trimmed by 5 bases and 0 bases, with 23 bases remaining between them. There are 19 residues in the CDR3. This chain's CDR3 is CASSTGVLGHRASNQPQHF. CDR3 nucleotide sequence: TGTGCCAGCAGTACCGGCGTTCTGGGTCACAGGGCTAGCAATCAGCCCCAGCATTTT.

The genes are TRBV6-5 and TRBJ2-6; 7 nucleotides line up with TRBD1. V gave up 11 bases and J gave up 0 bases; unmatched junction bases: 7. The CDR3 length is 15 residues. CDR1 is MNHEY, CDR2 SVGAGI, per germline. CDR3 in amino acids: CAAGTADSGANVLTF. CDR3 coding DNA: TGTGCCGCCGGGACAGCGGACTCTGGGGCCAACGTCCTGACTTTC.

This clone was seen a few times. The chain is built from TRBV28 and TRBJ2-1; the D gene is possibly TRBD2 (6 bases). Germline loops: CDR1 MDHEN, CDR2 SYDVKM. CDR3 size: 16 residues. V was cut by 1 base and J by 3 bases, with 13 bases left in between. CDR3 sequence reads: CASSLFSTGVYNEQFF. Written as DNA, the CDR3 is TGTGCCAGCAGTTTATTTTCGACGGGAGTCTACAATGAGCAGTTCTTC.

The chain has TRBV16 and TRBJ2-1; D ambiguous. CDR3 length: 13 residues. Germline values: CDR1 KGHSY, CDR2 FQNENV. The V and J ends lost 2 bases and 10 bases respectively, with 12 bases between them. In nucleotides, the CDR3 is TGTGCCAGCAGCCAAACGTACCCCACGGAGCAGTTCTTC. Translation gives CASSQTYPTEQFF.

V and J are TRBV7-9 and TRBJ1-1, with unresolved D. The CDR3 runs to 14 residues. The V end lost 5 bases, the J end lost 1 base, and 11 bases lay between the germline ends. Germline V lookup: CDR1 SEHNR, CDR2 FQNEAQ (reference sequence). CDR3 DNA sequence: TGTGCCAGCAGCCCAACCCGAGAGAACACTGAAGCTTTCTTT. It codes for CASSPTRENTEAFF. The entire variable domain, with the rest obtained from reference TRBV7-9 and TRBJ1-1, is as follows: DTGVSQNPRHKITKRGQNVTFRCDPISEHNRLYWYRQTLGQGPEFLTYFQNEAQLEKSRLLSDRFSAERPKGSFSTLEIQRTEQGDSAMYLCASSPTRENTEAFFGQGTRLTVV.

The chain is built from TRBV9 and TRBJ1-3; D gene ambiguous. Trimming left V 1 base short and J 0 bases short, with 8 bases between. The CDR3 runs 15 residues. Germline assignment: CDR1 SGDLS and CDR2 YYNGEE. CDR3 sequence: CASSVSPDSGNTIYF. The CDR3 region has the DNA TGTGCCAGCAGCGTATCTCCAGACTCTGGAAACACCATATATTTT.

The rearrangement links TRBV7-9 to TRBJ2-2; TRBD2 matches at 11 bases. The CDR3 is made up of 18 amino acids. Per germline, CDR1 SEHNR and CDR2 FQNEAQ (reference sequence). With V trimmed by 3 bases and J by 1 base, 7 bases remained unmatched. CDR3 DNA: TGTGCCAGCAGCTTGGGGTTTGGGACTAGCGGGAACACCGGGGAGCTGTTTTTT. Its translation is CASSLGFGTSGNTGELFF. Full variable domain (missing parts from reference TRBV7-9 and TRBJ2-2): DTGVSQNPRHKITKRGQNVTFRCDPISEHNRLYWYRQTLGQGPEFLTYFQNEAQLEKSRLLSDRFSAERPKGSFSTLEIQRTEQGDSAMYLCASSLGFGTSGNTGELFFGEGSRLTVL.

The rearrangement joins TRBV7-9 to TRBJ2-7; TRBD1 matches at 9 bases. This CDR3 comprises 17 residues. Trimming at V came to 2 bases and at J to 3 bases, leaving 11 bases not matched to a gene. Per the germline V gene, CDR1 is SEHNR and CDR2 is FQNEAQ (reference sequence). The CDR3 loop reads CASSLSIGGTGHYEQYF. Here the CDR3 DNA reads TGTGCCAGCAGCTTATCCATTGGGGGGACAGGGCACTACGAGCAGTACTTC.